The clone carrying this T cell receptor (beta chain) was recorded many times. Its cognate antigen is unknown. The sample is drawn from a study of early T cells in non-severe SARS-CoV-2 infection. TCRdb independently ran MiXCR on the 5' RACE reads; one entry per CDR3 protein. The sample consists of approximately 79,000 distinct CDR3 sequences, roughly 12% of them appearing once. Whole-study results and caveats: Sequences matched to VDJdb favored anti-spike CD8 responses, while private and CD4 specificities were missed.

Germline V gene data show CDR1 as SSHAT and CDR2 as FNYEAQ (reference sequence). Trimming cost V 1 base and J 4 bases, with 10 bases left between them. This CDR3 region has 15 residues. The V gene is TRBV7-7, the J gene TRBJ2-2, with D tentatively TRBD2 (5 bases). This clonotype was obtained from an adult who was a healthcare worker with PCR-confirmed SARS-CoV-2 infection or an uninfected control (not recorded which). The sample was whole blood. CDR3 DNA: TGTGCCAGCAGCTTAGTTGGAGGCGGCACCGGGGAGCTGTTTTTT. This codes for CASSLVGGGTGELFF.